What follows are 18 T cell receptor beta chains derived from one specimen sequenced in a study of T cell repertoires in cytomegalovirus infection. Via MiXCR, TCRdb re-called the reads, giving one row per CDR3 protein. The table shows a few hundred thousand distinct CDR3 sequences, with about 25% occurring only once. These TCRs' antigens remain unknown. This specimen consisted of cultured PBMCs, obtained from culture after CMV antigen stimulation. The receptors were sampled from a human donor in good health (CMV status not recorded). Some clones in this sample may be carry-over from other donors' samples.

This clonotype has just a few counts. The CDR3 bases are TGTGCCAGCAGTAAAGCAGGGGCGAACACTGAAGCTTTCTTT. Protein sequence: CASSKAGANTEAFF. V gene TRBV6-2 or TRBV6-3 combines with J gene TRBJ1-1, with D perhaps TRBD1 (6 bases). Per germline, CDR1 MNHEY and CDR2 SVGEGT. V was pared by 5 bases and J by 1 base, with 11 bases between. The CDR3 has 14 amino acids.

The gene calls are TRBV18 and TRBJ2-1; 10 positions agree with TRBD1. CDR3 size: 18 residues. V gave up 3 bases and J gave up 3 bases; unmatched junction bases: 11. The germline V gene has CDR1 KGHSH and CDR2 LQKENI. The CDR3 sequence is CASSPGQGFGLGYNEQFF. CDR3 nucleotides: TGTGCCAGCTCACCGGGACAGGGGTTCGGGCTGGGCTACAATGAGCAGTTCTTC.

This clonotype was seen only a few times. This chain uses TRBV4-1 with TRBJ2-3; D uncertain. CDR1 is MGHRA and CDR2 is YSYEKL in the germline V gene. CDR3 length equals 15 residues. Between the trimmed V and J ends, which lost 1 base and 1 base, there was a span of 9 bases. The CDR3 DNA is TGCGCCAGCAGCCAAGTTTCCAGTGGCACAGATACGCAGTATTTT. It yields the protein CASSQVSSGTDTQYF.

The V call is TRBV15, the J call TRBJ2-1, with D possibly matching TRBD2 (6 bases). Between the trimmed V and J ends, which lost 0 bases and 8 bases, there was a span of 8 bases. CDR1 and CDR2 from the germline V gene are LNHNV and YYDKDF (reference sequence). The CDR3 runs to 13 residues. CDR3 protein: CATSRDRRDEQFF. The CDR3 bases are TGTGCCACCAGCAGAGATCGGAGGGATGAGCAGTTCTTC.

This clonotype qualifies as medium-sized. The V call is TRBV7-2, the J call TRBJ1-1; tentatively, D is TRBD1 (6 bases). Germline V gene sequence: CDR1 SGHTA, CDR2 FQGNSA. The CDR3 totals 14 residues. Trimming shortened V by 0 bases and J by 1 base, and 6 bases separated the two germline ends. The CDR3 DNA is TGTGCCAGCAGCTTAGCGACAGGGAACACTGAAGCTTTCTTT. This gives the protein CASSLATGNTEAFF.

This sequence joins TRBV30 and TRBJ1-1; a weak D match, TRBD1 (5 bases). Trimming took off 5 bases at V and 6 bases at J, with 13 bases between the two ends. From germline, CDR1 is GTSNPN and CDR2 SVGIG (reference sequence). The CDR3 extends over 12 amino acids. In nucleotides, the CDR3 is TGTGCCTGGGGTGACAGTGGGCCTGAAGCTTTCTTT. Its translation: CAWGDSGPEAFF.

The genes are TRBV20-1 and TRBJ2-2; D gene ambiguous. CDR3 length equals 13 residues. V was cut by 0 bases and J by 2 bases, with 4 bases left in between. Germline values: CDR1 DFQATT, CDR2 SNEGSKA (reference sequence). The chain's CDR3 is CSAREVNTGELFF. DNA for the CDR3: TGCAGTGCTAGAGAGGTTAACACCGGGGAGCTGTTTTTT.

This clonotype was counted once. This chain joins TRBV20-1 and TRBJ2-7; 13 positions agree with TRBD2. Germline-derived CDR1 and CDR2 are DFQATT and SNEGSKA (reference sequence). V dropped 7 bases and J dropped 3; count of bases not matched to a gene: 0. The CDR3 covers 12 residues. The CDR3 coding sequence is TGCAGTGGGACTAGCGGGAGCTACGAGCAGTACTTC. Its protein product is CSGTSGSYEQYF.

This clonotype was recorded at least ten times. The chain links TRBV7-2 to TRBJ1-2; maybe TRBD1 (6 bases). This CDR3 has 17 residues. Germline CDR1 and CDR2: SGHTA and FQGNSA. Trimming cost V 1 base and J 4 bases, with 19 bases left between them. The CDR3 coding sequence is TGTGCCAGCAGCTTAGGATTGGGGGGGCGTCAGTCCTATGGCTACACCTTC. It specifies CASSLGLGGRQSYGYTF.

The chain has TRBV6-2 or TRBV6-3 and TRBJ2-1; TRBD1 is a possible D gene (5 bases). Between the trimmed V and J ends, which lost 4 bases and 9 bases, there was a span of 16 bases. Looked up from germline, CDR1 is MNHEY and CDR2 is SVGEGT. The CDR3 is made up of 14 amino acids. The CDR3 reads CASSWGLIGGEQFF. The CDR3 bases are TGTGCCAGCAGTTGGGGCCTTATAGGCGGTGAGCAGTTCTTC.

This clonotype was seen ten or more times. This chain connects TRBV7-9 to TRBJ2-7, with 12 bases aligning to TRBD2. Germline loops: CDR1 SEHNR, CDR2 FQNEAQ (reference sequence). The ends lost 3 bases at V and 4 bases at J; junction bases unmatched: 4. The CDR3 is 15 amino acids. CDR3 amino acids: CASSFWTSGAYEQYF. For the CDR3, the DNA is TGTGCCAGCAGCTTCTGGACTAGCGGGGCTTACGAGCAGTACTTC.

The chain couples TRBV25-1 to TRBJ1-3; D gene ambiguous. The length of the CDR3 is 13 residues. Germline-derived CDR1 and CDR2 are MGHDK and SYGVNS. V was clipped by 5 bases and J by 4 bases, with 9 bases between them. The CDR3: CASSFNTGNTIYF. CDR3 DNA sequence: TGTGCCAGCAGTTTCAACACGGGAAACACCATATATTTT.

This clonotype was counted only a few times. The J gene is TRBJ1-6, the V gene TRBV5-6, with a weak D call TRBD1 (6 bases). The length of the CDR3 is 15 residues. V was trimmed by 4 bases and J by 8 bases, leaving 16 bases between them. In germline, CDR1 is SGHDT, CDR2 YYEEEE. The CDR3 coding sequence is TGTGCCAGCAGCCCCCCGGGCAGGGGAGATTCACCCCTCCACTTT. This codes for CASSPPGRGDSPLHF.

This clonotype appeared many times. In DNA form, the CDR3 reads TGTGCCAGCAGCGCTGGCGGGGGGGCGGAAGAAAAACTGTTTTTT. Protein sequence: CASSAGGGAEEKLFF. This chain uses TRBV7-2 with TRBJ1-4, with a tentative D call TRBD1 (6 bases). Trimming pared 5 bases from V and 8 bases from J, leaving 18 bases between. Germline CDR1 SGHTA, CDR2 FQGNSA. The CDR3 has 15 residues.

The table lists this clonotype with many counts. V and J are TRBV7-3 and TRBJ2-1; TRBD1 matches 9 bases. The CDR3 extends over 14 amino acids. The germline V gene has CDR1 SGHTA and CDR2 FQGTGA. Unmatched junction bases numbered 3, after V lost 3 bases and J lost 6 bases. This CDR3 reads CASSFGQGLNEQFF. The CDR3 bases are TGTGCCAGCAGCTTTGGACAGGGGCTCAATGAGCAGTTCTTC. Supplemented by reference TRBV7-3 and TRBJ2-1, the full variable domain reads GAGVSQTPSNKVTEKGKYVELRCDPISGHTALYWYRQSLGQGPEFLIYFQGTGAADDSGLPNDRFFAVRPEGSVSTLKIQRTERGDSAVYLCASSFGQGLNEQFFGPGTRLTVL.

This clonotype has just a few counts. The chain links TRBV5-6 to TRBJ2-5; 10 nucleotides agree with TRBD1. Germline CDR1 is SGHDT and CDR2 is YYEEEE. The junction had 14 bases not matched to a gene; V was cut back by 4 bases and J by 5 bases. CDR3 length equals 17 residues. Here the CDR3 reads CASSRLLGTGDRETQYF. The DNA for the CDR3 is TGTGCCAGCAGCCGTTTGCTCGGGACAGGGGACCGGGAGACCCAGTACTTC.

This clonotype was observed many times. The chain employs TRBV7-8 and TRBJ2-7; no reliable D call. The CDR3 contains 13 residues. The V and J ends lost 4 bases and 3 bases respectively, with 10 bases between them. Germline CDR1 and CDR2: SGHVS and FQNEAQ. The CDR3 region is CASSSDLLYEQYV. As DNA, the CDR3 is TGTGCCAGCAGCTCCGATCTCCTCTACGAGCAGTACGTC.

This clonotype occurred many times. The chain joins TRBV4-2 to TRBJ1-2; TRBD1 aligns across 9 bases. Germline V gene data show CDR1 as LGHNA and CDR2 as YNFKEQ. With V trimmed by 3 bases and J by 8 bases, 13 bases remained unmatched. This CDR3 has 16 amino acids. Written as DNA, the CDR3 is TGTGCCAGCAGCCACGATTTACCAGGGACAGGGCAAGGCTACACCTTC. Protein: CASSHDLPGTGQGYTF.